A selection of T cell receptor beta chains follows, all from one sample in a study of T cells in Graves' hyperthyroidism and ophthalmopathy. One entry per CDR3 protein, called by TCRdb with MiXCR from the multiplex PCR reads. The sample shows 250,000 to 400,000 distinct CDR3 sequences, roughly 13% of them seen only once. The sample comprised blood. The receptor set was obtained from a woman in her thirties or forties with Graves' ophthalmopathy. The CDR3 runs from the conserved cysteine through the conserved F or W. D genes are given only for firm matches. Part of the rows lack a size; the others show once, few, many or a class for expanded clones.

abundance,v_gene,d_gene,j_gene,CDR3nt,CDR3aa
few,TRBV3-1,NA,TRBJ1-3,TGTGCCAGCAGCCAAGTTCGACAGGGAAACACCATATATTTT,CASSQVRQGNTIYF
many,TRBV11-1,NA,TRBJ2-3,TGTGCCAGCAGCCCGACTGGATTCACAGATACGCAGTATTTT,CASSPTGFTDTQYF
few,TRBV7-9,NA,TRBJ2-5,TGTGCCAGCAGCTTATACCTCTCACTAGGGGAGGCCCAGTACTTC,CASSLYLSLGEAQYF
few,TRBV2,NA,TRBJ2-3,TGTGCCAGCAGTGATTCTAGGGGGAGAGTAAATACGCAGTATTTT,CASSDSRGRVNTQYF
few,TRBV9,NA,TRBJ2-1,TGTGCCAGCAGCGTAGAGCTAGCGAGGGATGAGCAGTTCTTC,CASSVELARDEQFF
NA,TRBV3-1,NA,TRBJ1-2,TGTGCCAGCAGCCAGAGGGGGAGGTATGGCTACACCTTC,CASSQRGRYGYTF
NA,TRBV5-1,NA,TRBJ2-5,TGCGCCAGCAGCTTGGCTGGGCTCGGGGAGACCCAGTACTTC,CASSLAGLGETQYF
NA,TRBV11-2,TRBD2,TRBJ2-2,TGTGCCAGCAGCCGGGACTACCAAAACACCGGGGAGCTGTTTTTT,CASSRDYQNTGELFF
many,TRBV27,NA,TRBJ2-6,TGTGCCAGCAGTCGCCCCCCTCAGGGTGCGGGGGCCAACGTCCTGACTTTC,CASSRPPQGAGANVLTF
many,TRBV15,NA,TRBJ2-1,TGTGCCACCAGCAGAGTGCAGGGTTTGAATGAGCAGTTCTTC,CATSRVQGLNEQFF
many,TRBV2,NA,TRBJ1-3,TGTGCCAGCCGGACTGGAAACACCATATATTTT,CASRTGNTIYF
many,TRBV5-8,TRBD1,TRBJ1-2,TGTGCCAGCAGCCCGCCCGGCAGGGGGCTTATTGGCTACACCTTC,CASSPPGRGLIGYTF
many,TRBV7-9,NA,TRBJ2-1,TGTGCCAGCAGCTTATCGGTGGGTGAGCAGTTCTTC,CASSLSVGEQFF
many,TRBV2,NA,TRBJ1-4,TGTGCCAGCAGCTTTGGGGGAACTTCTAATGAAAAACTGTTTTTT,CASSFGGTSNEKLFF
many,TRBV2,NA,TRBJ1-5,TGTGCTCTCGGGAGTTTGGGCAATCAGCCCCAGCATTTT,CALGSLGNQPQHF
NA,TRBV20-1,NA,TRBJ2-4,TGCAGTGCTAGAAGACGAGGTGTGCGGGAGTACTTC,CSARRRGVREYF
many,TRBV12-3/TRBV12-4,TRBD1,TRBJ1-3,TGTGCCAGCAGTCTCACCGGGACAGGAGGAAACACCATATATTTT,CASSLTGTGGNTIYF
NA,TRBV12-3/TRBV12-4,NA,TRBJ2-1,TGTGCCAGCAGTGTGAGACTGAACAATGAGCAGTTCTTC,CASSVRLNNEQFF
few,TRBV5-4,TRBD1,TRBJ2-1,TGTGCCAGCAGCTTCAGGGGGCCCTACAATGAGCAGTTCTTC,CASSFRGPYNEQFF
NA,TRBV6-1,NA,TRBJ2-7,TGTGCCAGCAGTGACGGACCGGGACACGAGCAGTACTTC,CASSDGPGHEQYF
many,TRBV11-2,TRBD2,TRBJ2-1,TGTGCCAGCAGCTTTGAGGGTAGCGGGAGGGCCTTTGGGCAGTTCTTC,CASSFEGSGRAFGQFF
many,TRBV6-1,NA,TRBJ1-4,TGTGCCAGCCGGTACCCAACTAATGAAAAACTGTTTTTT,CASRYPTNEKLFF
NA,TRBV12-3/TRBV12-4,TRBD2,TRBJ2-1,TGTGCCAGCAGTTCAACGGGACTAGCGGGAGTGAATGAGCAGTTCTTC,CASSSTGLAGVNEQFF
many,TRBV20-1,NA,TRBJ1-1,TGCAGCGCCGATACCTGGGGGGGTCACACTGAAGCTTTCTTT,CSADTWGGHTEAFF
many,TRBV28,TRBD1,TRBJ2-5,TGTGCCAGCAGACAAGGGACAGGGGTAGAGACCCAGTACTTC,CASRQGTGVETQYF
many,TRBV20-1,NA,TRBJ2-5,TGCAGTGCTAGGCGTGCGGGGGCCCCCCGTGAGACCCAGTACTTC,CSARRAGAPRETQYF
few,TRBV7-9,NA,TRBJ2-5,TGTGCCAGCAGCTTATCTTGGACACCTGACCAAGAGACCCAGTACTTC,CASSLSWTPDQETQYF
NA,TRBV7-9,NA,TRBJ2-2,TGTGCCAGCAGCAATGGACAAAACACCGGGGAGCTGTTTTTT,CASSNGQNTGELFF
NA,TRBV19,NA,TRBJ1-1,TGTGCCAGTAGAGAGGGCAGGGCCATCACTGAAGCTTTCTTT,CASREGRAITEAFF
many,TRBV29-1,TRBD2,TRBJ2-3,TGCAGCGTTGAAGGCCAGCGGGGGTCCACAGATACGCAGTATTTT,CSVEGQRGSTDTQYF
NA,TRBV5-4,NA,TRBJ2-6,TGTGCCAGCAGCTTGGACCAGGGTTACTCTGGGGCCAACGTCCTGACTTTC,CASSLDQGYSGANVLTF
many,TRBV3-1,NA,TRBJ1-1,TGTGCCAGCAGCCATCGACAGGCGAACACTGAAGCTTTCTTT,CASSHRQANTEAFF
NA,TRBV9,NA,TRBJ1-1,TGTGCCAGCAGCCACGGGTTGCACCAATCGGGCCCTGAAGCTTTCTTT,CASSHGLHQSGPEAFF
NA,TRBV24-1,NA,TRBJ2-1,TGTGCCACCGGTGGCACGGGTGGCTCCAATGAGCAGTTCTTC,CATGGTGGSNEQFF
many,TRBV28,NA,TRBJ2-5,TGTGCCAGCAGTTTATTTAGGACACAAGAGACCCAGTACTTC,CASSLFRTQETQYF
many,TRBV5-1,TRBD1,TRBJ2-7,TGCGCCAGCAGCCTGGGAGGGACAGGGGACTACGAGCAGTACTTC,CASSLGGTGDYEQYF
many,TRBV11-2,NA,TRBJ2-1,TGTGCCAGCAGCTTCCCTTCGTATGGGACTTCTAATGAGCAGTTCTTC,CASSFPSYGTSNEQFF
many,TRBV30,NA,TRBJ1-1,TGTGCCTGGACCAGGGGTCGGACTGAAGCTTTCTTT,CAWTRGRTEAFF
many,TRBV13,NA,TRBJ1-1,TGTGCCAGCAGCTTAGAAGGAACTGGCACTGAAGCTTTCTTT,CASSLEGTGTEAFF
few,TRBV11-2,NA,TRBJ2-1,TGTGCCAGCAGCCTACCCCACGGGGATGAGCAGTTCTTC,CASSLPHGDEQFF
many,TRBV29-1,NA,TRBJ2-7,TGCAGCGTTGCCCACTCCTACGAGCAGTACTTC,CSVAHSYEQYF